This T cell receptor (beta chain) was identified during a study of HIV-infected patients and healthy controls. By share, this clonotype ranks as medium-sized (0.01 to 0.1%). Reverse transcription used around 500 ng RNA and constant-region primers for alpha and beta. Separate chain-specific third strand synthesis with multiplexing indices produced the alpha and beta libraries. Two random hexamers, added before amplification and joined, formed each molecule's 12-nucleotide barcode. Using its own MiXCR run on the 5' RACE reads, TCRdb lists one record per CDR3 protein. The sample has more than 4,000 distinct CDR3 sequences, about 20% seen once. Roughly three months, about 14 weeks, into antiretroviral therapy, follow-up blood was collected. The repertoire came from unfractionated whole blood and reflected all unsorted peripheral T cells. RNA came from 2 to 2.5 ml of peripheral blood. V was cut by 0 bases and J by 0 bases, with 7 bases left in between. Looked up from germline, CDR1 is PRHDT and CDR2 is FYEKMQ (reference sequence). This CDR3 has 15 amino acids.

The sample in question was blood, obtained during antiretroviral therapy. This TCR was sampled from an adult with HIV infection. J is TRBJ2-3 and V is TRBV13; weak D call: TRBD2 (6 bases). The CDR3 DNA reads TGTGCCAGCAGCTTAGGCCGGGGGAGCACAGATACGCAGTATTTT. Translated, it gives CASSLGRGSTDTQYF.